This T cell receptor beta chain stems from a study of glioma-infiltrating T cells. In its sample, this clonotype was seen a few times. The antigen is unknown. The iRepertoire nested amplicon-rescue multiplex PCR amplified TCR alpha and beta CDR3s from RNA. One-step reverse transcription and amplification started from approximately 100-400 ng of tissue mRNA or PBMC total RNA. TCRdb re-derived calls from the multiplex PCR reads in MiXCR, one entry per CDR3 protein. This sample has around 190,000 distinct CDR3 sequences; about 40% occur once, and the top ten carry around 5%. Germline loops: CDR1 DFQATT, CDR2 SNEGSKA (reference sequence). J was trimmed by 0 bases and V by 6 bases; bases with no gene match: 7. This CDR3 comprises 15 residues. Study-level results: Tissue and blood shared very few CDR3 sequences.

The TCR comes from a human donor with low-grade glioma or glioblastoma, undergoing nonglioma brain surgery, or in good health (not recorded which). The J gene is TRBJ2-1, the V gene TRBV20-1; 8 bases line up with TRBD2. Sequencing was performed on glioma tissue, nonneoplastic brain tissue, or PBMCs (not recorded which). CDR3 DNA: TGCAGTGCCCCTAGCGGGTACAGCTCCTACAATGAGCAGTTCTTC. Translated, it gives CSAPSGYSSYNEQFF.